This T cell receptor (beta chain) was found in a study of blood T cell repertoires in COVID-19. Study background: Both acute and convalescent COVID-19 samples were obtained from the United States, Italy and Spain. T cells, B-cell-depleted T cells, or PBMCs supplied cDNA or gDNA.

Seattle-derived patients entered the study during active infection and were followed longitudinally. This table comes from immunoSEQ multiplex PCR, and its TCRdb copy is limited to in-frame clones, with some not included. Among hundreds of thousands of clones listed, 83% were seen once. Germline V CDR1 and CDR2: SGHNT, YYREEE (reference sequence). This CDR3 has 16 amino acids. With 2 bases clipped from V and 0 bases from J, the junction kept 5 bases outside the gene matches. The sequenced sample was peripheral blood. The chain is built from TRBV5-4 and TRBJ2-3; TRBD2 matches 8 bases. This clonotype originated in a woman aged 30 to 39 with COVID-19, enrolled during active disease. The CDR3 loop reads CASSFPTGGSTDTQYF. The CDR3 DNA reads as TGTGCCAGCAGCTTCCCCACGGGGGGGAGCACAGATACGCAGTATTTT.